These 9 T cell receptor beta chains were sequenced from one sample in a study of somatic mutations in cytotoxic T cells in rheumatoid arthritis. The table came from immunoSEQ multiplex PCR; TCRdb's copy has only in-frame clones and leaves some out. The sample has some 20,000 clones; around 67% are singletons. The sample consisted of CD8+ T cells sorted from blood. These receptors all stem from an adult with rheumatoid arthritis.

The chain is built from TRBV5-6 and TRBJ2-1; D might be TRBD1 (5 bases). With 0 bases removed from V and 3 bases from J, the gap between germline ends came to 7 bases. There are 14 residues in the CDR3. Germline assignment: CDR1 SGHDT and CDR2 YYEEEE. The CDR3 loop reads CASSLGQLYNEQFF. The CDR3, as DNA: TGTGCCAGCAGCTTGGGACAGCTCTACAATGAGCAGTTCTTC.

V is TRBV27 and J is TRBJ2-2, with TRBD1 as a possible D gene (6 bases). This CDR3 has 12 residues. The V gene lost 4 bases and the J gene lost 8 bases, with 8 bases spanning the gap. Germline V gene lookup returns CDR1 MNHEY and CDR2 SMNVEV (reference sequence). CDR3 sequence reads: CASSSRGGELFF. The CDR3 coding sequence is TGTGCCAGCAGTTCCAGGGGTGGGGAGCTGTTTTTT.

The chain joins TRBV4-2 to TRBJ2-1; TRBD2 matches at 7 bases. From germline, CDR1 is LGHNA and CDR2 YNFKEQ. The J segment lost 0 bases and the V segment lost 3 bases, leaving 5 bases of the junction unmatched. This CDR3 contains 16 residues. The CDR3 region is CASSHLGLSSYNEQFF. The CDR3 nucleotides read TGTGCCAGCAGCCATCTGGGACTAAGCTCCTACAATGAGCAGTTCTTC.

The chain links TRBV10-1 to TRBJ2-2; D is unclear. V was shortened by 2 bases and J by 6 bases, with 7 bases between the two germline ends. Germline V CDR1 and CDR2: WNHNN, SYGVQD (reference sequence). The CDR3 loop spans 13 amino acids. The CDR3 region is CASSEDTAGELFF. CDR3 nucleotides: TGCGCCAGCAGTGAGGATACAGCCGGGGAGCTGTTTTTT.

The chain links TRBV7-6 to TRBJ2-7; possibly TRBD1 or TRBD2 for D (5 bases each). V gave up 1 base and J gave up 5 bases, with 12 bases separating them. Germline V gene lookup returns CDR1 SGHVS and CDR2 FNYEAQ. This CDR3 contains 14 residues. The CDR3 loop is CASSLGDPPNEQYF. In DNA, the CDR3 is TGTGCCAGCAGCTTAGGGGACCCGCCCAACGAGCAGTACTTC. Full variable domain (remainder filled in from reference TRBV7-6 and TRBJ2-7): GAGVSQSPRYKVTKRGQDVALRCDPISGHVSLYWYRQALGQGPEFLTYFNYEAQQDKSGLPNDRFSAERPEGSISTLTIQRTEQRDSAMYRCASSLGDPPNEQYFGPGTRLTVT.

This sequence joins TRBV4-1 and TRBJ1-1; a possible D gene is TRBD1 (5 bases). Germline CDR1 reads MGHRA; CDR2 reads YSYEKL. Trimming took off 4 bases at V and 3 bases at J, with 15 bases between the two ends. This CDR3 contains 15 residues. DNA of the CDR3: TGCGCCAGCAGCCCCCTTAGGGAAGGGGACACTGAAGCTTTCTTT. Its protein product is CASSPLREGDTEAFF.

This clone was observed a few times. The chain's CDR3 is CSVEHGGGMNTEAFF. As DNA, the CDR3 is TGCAGCGTTGAGCACGGCGGGGGCATGAACACTGAAGCTTTCTTT. The V and J genes are TRBV29-1 and TRBJ1-1, with a weak D call TRBD1 (6 bases). Germline V CDR1 and CDR2: SQVTM, ANQGSEA. This CDR3 region has 15 residues. Trimming stripped 3 bases from V and 0 bases from J, with 14 bases between.

This clone was picked up one time. This sequence joins TRBV11-2 and TRBJ1-1; unclear D gene. V gave up 3 bases and J gave up 6 bases, with 8 bases separating them. The CDR3 is 12 amino acids. From germline, CDR1 is SGHAT and CDR2 FQNNGV. This CDR3 reads CASSFSGPEAFF. The CDR3 DNA is TGTGCCAGCAGCTTCAGTGGTCCTGAAGCTTTCTTT.

This clone was recorded once. This rearrangement joins TRBV28 to TRBJ2-1, with 8 positions matching TRBD1. CDR1 MDHEN and CDR2 SYDVKM come from the germline V gene. V lost 4 bases and J lost 8; bases outside the gene matches: 1. The length of the CDR3 is 12 residues. CDR3 bases: TGTGCCAGCAGTTCGACAGGGGATGAGCAGTTCTTC. This gives the protein CASSSTGDEQFF.